The clone carrying this T cell receptor beta chain has more than one count but fewer than ten. What it binds is unknown. The germline CDR1 and CDR2 sequences are SSHAT and FNYEAQ (reference sequence). CDR3 size: 13 residues. V lost 10 bases, J lost 5 bases, and 10 bases stayed unmatched. The treatment here: oral pan-JAK inhibitor, 5-10 mg twice daily. Peripheral blood and lesional scalp punch biopsies were taken from alopecia areata patients. The data belong to a study of CD8+ T cells in alopecia areata. General study points: Tofacitinib significantly reduced both scalp clonality and expanded CD8+ clones among the top 100.

Reverse transcribed after extraction, RNA yielded cDNA as the sequencing template. Assay: immunoSEQ multiplex PCR; the TCRdb copy retains only in-frame clones and omits some. The sample holds around 190,000 clones, 60% seen once. The material was CD4+ T cells sorted from blood, obtained at week 24, from a patient treated with tofacitinib. This clonotype was obtained from a human donor with alopecia areata. The rearrangement links TRBV7-7 to TRBJ2-5; 7 nucleotides align to TRBD2. The CDR3, as DNA: TGTGCCACGACTCGGACTAGTGGGGAGACCCAGTACTTC. Translated: CATTRTSGETQYF.